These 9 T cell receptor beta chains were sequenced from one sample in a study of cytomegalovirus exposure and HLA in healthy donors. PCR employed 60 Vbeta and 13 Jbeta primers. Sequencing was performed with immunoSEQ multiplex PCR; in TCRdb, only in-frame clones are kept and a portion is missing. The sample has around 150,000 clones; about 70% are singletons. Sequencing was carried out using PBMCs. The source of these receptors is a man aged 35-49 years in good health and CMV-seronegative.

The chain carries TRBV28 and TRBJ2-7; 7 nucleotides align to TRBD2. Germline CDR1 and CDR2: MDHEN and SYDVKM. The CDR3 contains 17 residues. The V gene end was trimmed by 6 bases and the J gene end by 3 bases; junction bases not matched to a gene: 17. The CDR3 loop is CASSHQVWGGSLYEQYF. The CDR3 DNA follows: TGTGCCAGCAGCCACCAGGTGTGGGGCGGGAGTCTCTACGAGCAGTACTTC.

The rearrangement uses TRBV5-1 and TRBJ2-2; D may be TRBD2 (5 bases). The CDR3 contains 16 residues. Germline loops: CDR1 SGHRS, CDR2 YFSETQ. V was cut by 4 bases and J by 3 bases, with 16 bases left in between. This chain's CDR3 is CASSGPGQEDTGELFF. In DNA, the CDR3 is TGCGCCAGCAGCGGCCCTGGGCAGGAGGACACCGGGGAGCTGTTTTTT.

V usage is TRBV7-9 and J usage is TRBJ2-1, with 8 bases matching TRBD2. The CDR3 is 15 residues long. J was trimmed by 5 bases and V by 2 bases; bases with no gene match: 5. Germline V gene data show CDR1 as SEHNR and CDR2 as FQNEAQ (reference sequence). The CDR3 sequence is CASSLRRGGDNEQFF. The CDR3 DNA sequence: TGTGCCAGCAGCTTAAGACGGGGGGGAGACAATGAGCAGTTCTTC.

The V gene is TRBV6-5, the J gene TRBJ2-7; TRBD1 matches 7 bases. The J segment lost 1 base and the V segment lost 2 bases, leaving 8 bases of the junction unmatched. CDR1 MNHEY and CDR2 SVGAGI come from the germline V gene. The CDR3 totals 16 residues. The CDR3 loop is CASSYTGQRTSYEQYF. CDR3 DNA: TGTGCCAGCAGTTACACGGGACAGCGCACTTCCTACGAGCAGTACTTC.

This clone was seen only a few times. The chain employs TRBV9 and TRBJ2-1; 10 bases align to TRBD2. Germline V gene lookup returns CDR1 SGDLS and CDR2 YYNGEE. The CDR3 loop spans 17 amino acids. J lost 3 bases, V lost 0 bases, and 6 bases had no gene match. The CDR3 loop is CASSVEVAGGLYNEQFF. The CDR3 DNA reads TGTGCCAGCAGCGTAGAGGTAGCGGGAGGACTCTACAATGAGCAGTTCTTC.

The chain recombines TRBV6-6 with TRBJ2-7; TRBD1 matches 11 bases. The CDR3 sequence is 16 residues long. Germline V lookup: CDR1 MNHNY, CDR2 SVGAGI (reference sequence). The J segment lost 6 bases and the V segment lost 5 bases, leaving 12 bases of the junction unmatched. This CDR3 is CASSTDSGTGGGEQYF. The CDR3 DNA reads TGTGCCAGCAGTACAGATTCCGGGACAGGGGGGGGCGAGCAGTACTTC.

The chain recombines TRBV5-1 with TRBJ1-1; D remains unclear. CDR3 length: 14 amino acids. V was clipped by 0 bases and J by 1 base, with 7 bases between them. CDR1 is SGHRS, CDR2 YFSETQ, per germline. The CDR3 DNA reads TGCGCCAGCAGCTTGGTAACGGGGAACACTGAAGCTTTCTTT. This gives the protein CASSLVTGNTEAFF.

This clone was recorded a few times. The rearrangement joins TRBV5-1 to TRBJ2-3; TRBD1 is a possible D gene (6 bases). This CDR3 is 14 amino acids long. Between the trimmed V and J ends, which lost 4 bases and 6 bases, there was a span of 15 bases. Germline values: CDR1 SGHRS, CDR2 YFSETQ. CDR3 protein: CASSPGQSEDTQYF. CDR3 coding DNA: TGCGCCAGCAGCCCGGGACAATCCGAGGATACGCAGTATTTT.

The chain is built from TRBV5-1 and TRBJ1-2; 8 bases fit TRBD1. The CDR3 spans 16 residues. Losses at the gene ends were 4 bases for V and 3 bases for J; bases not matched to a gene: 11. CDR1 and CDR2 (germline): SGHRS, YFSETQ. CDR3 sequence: CASSRNPTGVDYGYTF. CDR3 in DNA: TGCGCCAGCAGCAGGAACCCGACAGGGGTTGACTATGGCTACACCTTC.